This TCR beta chain was recovered during a study of STAT3 mutations in large granular lymphocyte leukemia. Study results and caveats: TCR clonotype switching after therapy occurred in about 30% of the 18 patients. At least one immunodominant TCR beta clonotype appeared in every T-cell large granular lymphocyte leukemia patient.

Here immunoSEQ multiplex PCR was the method, and the copy in TCRdb shows in-frame clones only, minus some. The sample lists about 4,300 clones, approximately 62% occurring once. This CDR3 has 14 residues. V dropped 3 bases and J dropped 6; count of bases not matched to a gene: 6. CDR1 and CDR2 (germline): KGHSH, LQKENI. Note on this clone: Its specificity is unknown.

Sequenced: PBMCs. J is TRBJ2-7 and V is TRBV18; TRBD1 matches at 9 bases. The source is a human donor with T large granular lymphocyte leukemia. Some clones in this sample may be carry-over from other donors' samples. The CDR3 nucleotides are TGTGCCAGCTCACCGGGACAGGGAACGGGCGAGCAGTACTTC. As protein: CASSPGQGTGEQYF.